These 26 T cell receptor beta chains were all obtained from the same sample, sequenced in a study of beta chain features in type 1 diabetes. Expressed TCRB transcripts were sequenced, since all the RNA that had been isolated was reverse transcribed. The method was immunoSEQ multiplex PCR; TCRdb's version includes in-frame clones alone and lacks a portion of them. The sample has 390,000 or so clones, roughly 13% seen once. Sequencing was performed on naive CD4+ T cells from blood. The receptors were gathered from a man aged 30 to 45 in good health.

This clone came up a few times. The chain couples TRBV2 to TRBJ2-7; TRBD2 agrees at 11 bases. The CDR3 sequence is 16 residues long. Trimming at V came to 6 bases and at J to 5 bases, leaving 12 bases not matched to a gene. Germline V gene lookup returns CDR1 SNHLY and CDR2 FYNNEI. The CDR3 is CASRFLTSGTSHEQYF. The DNA of the CDR3 is TGTGCCAGCAGGTTCCTGACTAGCGGGACTTCCCACGAGCAGTACTTC. Supplemented by reference TRBV2 and TRBJ2-7, the full variable domain reads EPEVTQTPSHQVTQMGQEVILRCVPISNHLYFYWYRQILGQKVEFLVSFYNNEISEKSEIFDDQFSVERPDGSNFTLKIRSTKLEDSAMYFCASRFLTSGTSHEQYFGPGTRLTVT.

The chain combines TRBV4-2 with TRBJ2-2; no definite D call. V was cut by 0 bases and J by 4 bases, with 6 bases left in between. Germline loops: CDR1 LGHNA, CDR2 YNFKEQ. The CDR3 extends over 14 amino acids. DNA for the CDR3: TGTGCCAGCAGCCAAGATATTTTCACCGGGGAGCTGTTTTTT. As protein: CASSQDIFTGELFF.

This chain joins TRBV30 and TRBJ2-1, with D perhaps matching TRBD2 (6 bases). Trimming stripped 0 bases from V and 12 bases from J, with 12 bases between. CDR3 length equals 12 residues. Germline assignment: CDR1 GTSNPN and CDR2 SVGIG (reference sequence). The CDR3 spells CAWSVSSAWQFF. The CDR3 bases are TGTGCCTGGAGTGTTTCTAGCGCTTGGCAGTTCTTC.

The chain uses TRBV5-1 and TRBJ2-2, with 11 nucleotides matching TRBD2. V shed 4 bases, J shed 1 base, and the junction held 3 bases outside the gene matches. CDR1 and CDR2 (germline): SGHRS, YFSETQ. The CDR3 loop spans 16 amino acids. CDR3 protein: CASSNGLAGNTGELFF. CDR3 nucleotides: TGCGCCAGCAGCAACGGACTAGCGGGGAACACCGGGGAGCTGTTTTTT.

The gene calls are TRBV7-2 and TRBJ1-2; no clear D. The ends were cut back, 2 bases at V and 4 bases at J, with 17 bases in the middle. Germline lookup yields CDR1 SGHTA and CDR2 FQGNSA. This CDR3 has 16 amino acids. The CDR3: CASSLLNWAAAYGYTF. Here the CDR3 DNA reads TGTGCCAGCAGCTTACTGAACTGGGCAGCAGCCTATGGCTACACCTTC.

This clone was observed a few times. This rearrangement joins TRBV4-2 to TRBJ2-2, with no clear D. This CDR3 is 15 amino acids long. Germline V gives CDR1 LGHNA, CDR2 YNFKEQ. Trimming stripped 1 base from V and 0 bases from J, with 6 bases between. The CDR3 region is CASSQGAANTGELFF. The CDR3 DNA sequence: TGTGCCAGCAGCCAAGGGGCAGCGAACACCGGGGAGCTGTTTTTT.

In this sample, this clone turned up a few times. The chain has TRBV9 and TRBJ2-3; TRBD1 agrees at 10 bases. V shed 4 bases, J shed 5 bases, and the junction held 13 bases outside the gene matches. The germline V gene has CDR1 SGDLS and CDR2 YYNGEE. This CDR3 contains 17 residues. As DNA, the CDR3 is TGTGCCAGCAGCCTCAAGGAGAGACAGGGGGCTATAGATACGCAGTATTTT. Protein sequence: CASSLKERQGAIDTQYF.

This clone was seen a single time. The rearrangement joins TRBV7-2 to TRBJ1-1; D is ambiguous. The V gene's germline CDR1 is SGHTA and CDR2 FQGNSA. V dropped 1 base and J dropped 5 bases, with 11 bases sitting between them. The CDR3 is 14 amino acids. DNA of the CDR3: TGTGCCAGCAGCTTAGTAAAAGGTCTTACTGAAGCTTTCTTT. It specifies CASSLVKGLTEAFF.

The chain employs TRBV13 and TRBJ2-3, with 12 bases aligning to TRBD2. V shed 5 bases, J shed 2 bases, and the junction held 5 bases outside the gene matches. This CDR3 region has 16 residues. From germline, CDR1 is PRHDT and CDR2 FYEKMQ (reference sequence). The CDR3 region is CASSLRTSGTTDTQYF. CDR3 sequence (DNA): TGTGCCAGCAGCCTACGGACTAGCGGGACCACAGATACGCAGTATTTT. Looking up the rest from reference TRBV13 and TRBJ2-3 gives the full variable domain: AAGVIQSPRHLIKEKRETATLKCYPIPRHDTVYWYQQGPGQDPQFLISFYEKMQSDKGSIPDRFSAQQFSDYHSELNMSSLELGDSALYFCASSLRTSGTTDTQYFGPGTRLTVL.

This clone was picked up a small number of times. J is TRBJ2-7 and V is TRBV12-5; perhaps TRBD1 as D (5 bases). V gave up 2 bases and J gave up 1 base, with 18 bases separating them. In germline, CDR1 is LGHNT, CDR2 FRNRAP. CDR3 length equals 17 residues. In DNA, the CDR3 is TGTGCTAGTGGTTTGAGATTGTGGGCGGACAAATCCTACGAGCAGTACTTC. Translation gives CASGLRLWADKSYEQYF. Complete variable domain (other parts from reference TRBV12-5 and TRBJ2-7): DARVTQTPRHKVTEMGQEVTMRCQPILGHNTVFWYRQTMMQGLELLAYFRNRAPLDDSGMPKDRFSAEMPDATLATLKIQPSEPRDSAVYFCASGLRLWADKSYEQYFGPGTRLTVT.

There are a few counts of this clone. V and J are TRBV7-9 and TRBJ2-3; unclear D gene. Germline assignment: CDR1 SEHNR and CDR2 FQNEAQ (reference sequence). The CDR3 is made up of 14 amino acids. The V end lost 2 bases, the J end lost 3 bases, and 9 bases lay between the germline ends. The CDR3 spells CASSLTVSTDTQYF. CDR3 in DNA: TGTGCCAGCAGCTTAACCGTCAGTACAGATACGCAGTATTTT. Complete variable domain (other parts from reference TRBV7-9 and TRBJ2-3): DTGVSQNPRHKITKRGQNVTFRCDPISEHNRLYWYRQTLGQGPEFLTYFQNEAQLEKSRLLSDRFSAERPKGSFSTLEIQRTEQGDSAMYLCASSLTVSTDTQYFGPGTRLTVL.

This clone has just a few counts. The chain has TRBV2 and TRBJ2-3, with D perhaps matching TRBD1 or TRBD2 (6 bases each). The CDR3 extends over 13 amino acids. Looked up from germline, CDR1 is SNHLY and CDR2 is FYNNEI. Deletions cut 6 bases from V and 4 bases from J, with 11 bases between. The CDR3 sequence is CASRQGGSDTQYF. The CDR3 DNA reads as TGTGCCAGCAGACAGGGAGGATCAGATACGCAGTATTTT. Full variable domain (missing parts from reference TRBV2 and TRBJ2-3): EPEVTQTPSHQVTQMGQEVILRCVPISNHLYFYWYRQILGQKVEFLVSFYNNEISEKSEIFDDQFSVERPDGSNFTLKIRSTKLEDSAMYFCASRQGGSDTQYFGPGTRLTVL.

This chain links TRBV7-9 with TRBJ2-1; D might be TRBD1 (5 bases). Germline values: CDR1 SEHNR, CDR2 FQNEAQ (reference sequence). The CDR3 is 13 residues long. Trimming shortened V by 8 bases and J by 2 bases, and 10 bases separated the two germline ends. The CDR3 region is CASDQGAYNEQFF. In DNA form, the CDR3 reads TGTGCCAGCGACCAGGGCGCCTACAATGAGCAGTTCTTC.

This chain connects TRBV4-3 to TRBJ2-2; D call uncertain. Between the trimmed V and J ends, which lost 2 bases and 0 bases, there was a span of 10 bases. Germline CDR1 is LGHNA and CDR2 is YSLEER. This CDR3 region has 16 residues. CDR3 coding DNA: TGCGCCAGCAGCCAAATTTTACAGTCGAACACCGGGGAGCTGTTTTTT. This gives the protein CASSQILQSNTGELFF.

This clone was observed a handful of times. This rearrangement joins TRBV18 to TRBJ2-7; TRBD1 aligns across 7 bases. Germline V CDR1 and CDR2: KGHSH, LQKENI. V dropped 3 bases and J dropped 2; count of bases not matched to a gene: 4. The CDR3 contains 14 residues. CDR3 nucleotide sequence: TGTGCCAGCTCACCCTTAGACAGGGCCTACGAGCAGTACGTC. It yields the protein CASSPLDRAYEQYV.

This clone was observed a few times. This chain joins TRBV27 and TRBJ2-7; D uncertain. Trimming removed 2 bases from V and 4 bases from J, with 3 bases in between. The CDR3 has 11 residues. The germline V gene has CDR1 MNHEY and CDR2 SMNVEV (reference sequence). CDR3 loop: CASSLMYEQYV. CDR3 nucleotide sequence: TGTGCCAGCAGTTTAATGTACGAGCAGTACGTC.

The genes are TRBV5-8 and TRBJ2-1, with no clear D. CDR3 length: 15 amino acids. V lost 0 bases and J 4 bases, leaving 11 bases between the germline ends. Germline CDR1 SGHTS, CDR2 YDEGEE. CDR3 DNA sequence: TGTGCCAGCAGCTTGGGACCATTCGAATACAATGAGCAGTTCTTC. This translates into CASSLGPFEYNEQFF. Drawing the rest from reference TRBV5-8 and TRBJ2-1, the complete variable domain is EAGVTQSPTHLIKTRGQQATLRCSPISGHTSVYWYQQALGLGLQFLLWYDEGEERNRGNFPPRFSGRQFPNYSSELNVNALELEDSALYLCASSLGPFEYNEQFFGPGTRLTVL.

In this sample, this clone turned up a few times. The rearrangement joins TRBV5-1 to TRBJ2-1, with D perhaps TRBD2 (5 bases). V lost 1 base and J 6 bases, leaving 14 bases between the germline ends. The CDR3 totals 15 residues. Germline CDR1 reads SGHRS; CDR2 reads YFSETQ. CDR3 nucleotides: TGCGCCAGCAGCTTGTTTAGCGTAGTGTCCAATGAGCAGTTCTTC. Its translation: CASSLFSVVSNEQFF.

The chain joins TRBV12-5 to TRBJ1-2, with 7 bases identical to TRBD1. This CDR3 region has 14 residues. The J segment lost 4 bases and the V segment lost 4 bases, leaving 6 bases of the junction unmatched. Germline CDR1 reads LGHNT; CDR2 reads FRNRAP. CDR3 sequence: CASGSGPGGYGYTF. The CDR3 coding sequence is TGTGCTAGTGGTTCGGGGCCAGGGGGCTATGGCTACACCTTC. The full variable domain, rest sourced from reference TRBV12-5 and TRBJ1-2, is DARVTQTPRHKVTEMGQEVTMRCQPILGHNTVFWYRQTMMQGLELLAYFRNRAPLDDSGMPKDRFSAEMPDATLATLKIQPSEPRDSAVYFCASGSGPGGYGYTFGSGTRLTVV.

The chain employs TRBV14 and TRBJ1-4; unclear D gene. V dropped 3 bases and J dropped 12 bases, with 14 bases sitting between them. There are 13 residues in the CDR3. CDR1 SGHDN and CDR2 FVKESK come from the germline V gene. In nucleotides, the CDR3 is TGTGCCAGCAGCCATGATCTCTTTGGGGAACTGTTTTTT. This encodes CASSHDLFGELFF.

This clone has only a few counts. V usage is TRBV5-1 and J usage is TRBJ2-3; D unresolved. The CDR3 sequence is 15 residues long. Deletions cut 4 bases from V and 6 bases from J, with 18 bases between. Germline values: CDR1 SGHRS, CDR2 YFSETQ. The CDR3 sequence is CASSSWSPKVDTQYF. The CDR3 DNA is TGCGCCAGCAGCAGCTGGAGTCCAAAGGTGGATACGCAGTATTTT.

This rearrangement joins TRBV30 to TRBJ2-7; 7 bases match TRBD1. CDR1 is GTSNPN, CDR2 SVGIG, per germline (reference sequence). The CDR3 loop spans 18 amino acids. The V gene end was trimmed by 5 bases and the J gene end by 0 bases; junction bases not matched to a gene: 19. The CDR3 bases are TGTGCCTGGTCGCAAGTTAAAATCCGGGGACAGCCCTCCTACGAGCAGTACTTC. Amino acids: CAWSQVKIRGQPSYEQYF.

The genes are TRBV18 and TRBJ1-6; no clear D gene. V gave up 3 bases and J gave up 4 bases, with 10 bases separating them. CDR3 length: 15 residues. In germline, CDR1 is KGHSH, CDR2 LQKENI. This CDR3 reads CASSPTSEYNSPLHF. The CDR3 DNA reads as TGTGCCAGCTCACCGACCTCGGAGTATAATTCACCCCTCCACTTT.

The chain carries TRBV7-2 and TRBJ2-3, with a weak D call TRBD1 (5 bases). There are 13 residues in the CDR3. Between the trimmed V and J ends, which lost 3 bases and 4 bases, there was a span of 8 bases. The germline V gene encodes CDR1 SGHTA and CDR2 FQGNSA. Here the CDR3 reads CASSLTVPDTQYF. The CDR3, as DNA: TGTGCCAGCAGCTTGACAGTACCAGATACGCAGTATTTT.

The chain carries TRBV9 and TRBJ2-1; 9 positions agree with TRBD1. Germline V gene sequence: CDR1 SGDLS, CDR2 YYNGEE. The CDR3 totals 16 residues. The V segment lost 0 bases and the J segment 10 bases; nucleotides outside the gene matches: 11. The CDR3 loop is CASSVAPTGGQEEQFF. In DNA, the CDR3 is TGTGCCAGCAGCGTAGCCCCGACAGGGGGACAGGAGGAGCAGTTCTTC.

Only a few counts were recorded for this clone. V is TRBV11-2 and J is TRBJ2-7; 7 bases agree with TRBD1. There are 13 residues in the CDR3. CDR1 and CDR2 from the germline V gene are SGHAT and FQNNGV. With 2 bases clipped from V and 10 bases from J, the junction kept 8 bases outside the gene matches. CDR3 protein: CASSLHPGQQQYV. The DNA for the CDR3 is TGTGCCAGCAGCTTACACCCGGGACAGCAACAGTACGTC.